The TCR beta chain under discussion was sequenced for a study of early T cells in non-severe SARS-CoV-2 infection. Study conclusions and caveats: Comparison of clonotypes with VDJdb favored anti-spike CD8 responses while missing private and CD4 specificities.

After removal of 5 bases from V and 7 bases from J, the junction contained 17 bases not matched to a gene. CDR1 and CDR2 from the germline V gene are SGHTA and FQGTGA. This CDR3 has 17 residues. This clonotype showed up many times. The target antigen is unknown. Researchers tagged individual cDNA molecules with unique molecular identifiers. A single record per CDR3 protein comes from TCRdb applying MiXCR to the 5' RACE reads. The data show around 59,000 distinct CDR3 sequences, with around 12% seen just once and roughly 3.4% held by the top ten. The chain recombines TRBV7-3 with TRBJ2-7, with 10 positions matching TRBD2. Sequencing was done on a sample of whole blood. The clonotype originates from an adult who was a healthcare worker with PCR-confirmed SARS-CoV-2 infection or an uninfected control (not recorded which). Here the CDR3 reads CASSPESVTSGNREQYF. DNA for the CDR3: TGTGCCAGCAGCCCCGAGTCCGTAACTAGCGGGAACCGGGAGCAGTACTTC.